The 22 T cell receptor beta chains below come from one sample, sequenced in a study of early T cells in non-severe SARS-CoV-2 infection. TCRdb reprocessed the 5' RACE reads via MiXCR and lists one record per CDR3 protein. The table has some 55,000 distinct CDR3 sequences, around 12% seen once. Sequencing used whole blood. These receptors all stem from an adult who was a healthcare worker with PCR-confirmed SARS-CoV-2 infection or an uninfected control (not recorded which).

This clonotype appeared many times. The J gene is TRBJ1-1, the V gene TRBV13; unclear D gene. The CDR3 is made up of 15 amino acids. V lost 3 bases and J lost 0, with 11 bases in between. In germline, CDR1 is PRHDT, CDR2 FYEKMQ (reference sequence). This CDR3 reads CASSFSNEMNTEAFF. CDR3 bases: TGTGCCAGCAGCTTTTCAAACGAGATGAACACTGAAGCTTTCTTT.

This clonotype was detected many times. This rearrangement joins TRBV29-1 to TRBJ2-7, with D hard to call. From germline, CDR1 is SQVTM and CDR2 ANQGSEA. This CDR3 comprises 14 residues. The V end was cut by 3 bases, the J end by 0 bases, with 12 bases between. In nucleotides, the CDR3 is TGCAGCGTTGAGACGCAGGAAAGCTCCTACGAGCAGTACTTC. Its translation: CSVETQESSYEQYF.

The chain is built from TRBV2 and TRBJ1-2, with 11 bases identical to TRBD1. V dropped 9 bases and J dropped 4; count of bases not matched to a gene: 10. Germline CDR1 SNHLY, CDR2 FYNNEI. The CDR3 has 15 amino acids. The CDR3 DNA follows: TGTGCCAGAAGCGCGGACAGGGGGCACGTCTATGGCTACACCTTC. Translating it yields CARSADRGHVYGYTF.

In nucleotides, the CDR3 is TGCGCCAGCAGCCCGCTGGAAATTTACCAAGAGACCCAGTACTTC. Translated: CASSPLEIYQETQYF. J is TRBJ2-5 and V is TRBV5-1; D is uncertain. Per the germline V gene, CDR1 is SGHRS and CDR2 is YFSETQ. There are 15 residues in the CDR3. Trimming removed 4 bases at V and 0 bases at J, with 13 bases between.

This clonotype was seen many times. The gene calls are TRBV30 and TRBJ1-4; possibly TRBD1 for D (5 bases). The length of the CDR3 is 14 residues. V lost 3 bases and J 7 bases, leaving 15 bases between the germline ends. The V gene's germline CDR1 is GTSNPN and CDR2 SVGIG (reference sequence). This chain's CDR3 is CAWSLGQSSEKLFF. Here the CDR3 DNA reads TGTGCCTGGAGCCTGGGGCAGTCATCTGAAAAACTGTTTTTT.

V and J are TRBV28 and TRBJ1-1; D remains unclear. This CDR3 contains 12 residues. Germline CDR1 is MDHEN and CDR2 is SYDVKM. Here the CDR3 DNA reads TGTGGCACCAAAACCATAGGGACTGAAGCTTTCTTT. As protein: CGTKTIGTEAFF.

This clonotype was seen many times. The chain joins TRBV6-1 to TRBJ1-5; possible D gene TRBD1, 6 bases. The CDR3 runs 13 residues. Trimming left V 6 bases short and J 3 bases short, with 9 bases between. CDR1 is MNHNS, CDR2 SASEGT, per germline. The CDR3 loop is CASRRQVNQPQHF. The CDR3, as DNA: TGTGCCAGCAGGCGACAGGTCAATCAGCCCCAGCATTTT.

This rearrangement joins TRBV15 to TRBJ2-1; 8 nucleotides line up with TRBD2. The trim removed 7 bases at V and 7 bases at J, leaving 3 bases unmatched. The CDR3 covers 12 residues. Germline-derived CDR1 and CDR2 are LNHNV and YYDKDF (reference sequence). CDR3 bases: TGTGCCACCACCGGGAGGGGAAATGAGCAGTTCTTC. Translating it yields CATTGRGNEQFF.

This rearrangement joins TRBV20-1 to TRBJ1-2; D is ambiguous. V lost 0 bases to trimming and J lost 1 base, with 12 bases between them. The CDR3 consists of 15 residues. Germline CDR1 reads DFQATT; CDR2 reads SNEGSKA (reference sequence). The CDR3 sequence is CSARDLLTINYGYTF. In DNA, the CDR3 is TGCAGTGCTAGAGATCTCCTAACTATTAACTATGGCTACACCTTC.

This clonotype was seen repeatedly, ten times or more. At one end the junction does not follow the germline gene, possibly because of a read error. V usage is TRBV7-7 and J usage is TRBJ2-5; TRBD2 aligns across 7 bases. The CDR3 extends over 15 amino acids. Germline V gene sequence: CDR1 SSHAT, CDR2 FNYEAQ (reference sequence). The CDR3 nucleotides read TGTGCTAGCAGCTTAGGGGCCACGGGGGGAGAGACCCAGTACTTC. Its translation is CASSLGATGGETQYF.

This clonotype came up a few times. This sequence joins TRBV7-9 and TRBJ1-1; D gene ambiguous. The germline V gene has CDR1 SEHNR and CDR2 FQNEAQ (reference sequence). The CDR3 length is 16 residues. V gave up 1 base and J gave up 8 bases, with 20 bases separating them. The CDR3 DNA sequence: TGTGCCAGCAGCTTAGGCCTCGGGTCAGAACAAAGGGAAGCTTTCTTT. As protein: CASSLGLGSEQREAFF.

This clonotype was counted at least ten times. CDR3 residues: CASTAWGGGYNEQFF. CDR3 nucleotides: TGTGCCAGCACCGCTTGGGGAGGGGGCTACAATGAGCAGTTCTTC. The chain joins TRBV6-5 to TRBJ2-1; tentatively, D is TRBD2 (7 bases). This CDR3 has 15 amino acids. With 7 bases removed from V and 3 bases from J, the gap between germline ends came to 16 bases. Germline V gene sequence: CDR1 MNHEY, CDR2 SVGAGI.

The rearrangement joins TRBV2 to TRBJ2-1; D gene ambiguous. The CDR3 has 14 residues. In germline, CDR1 is SNHLY, CDR2 FYNNEI. V was clipped by 8 bases and J by 0 bases, with 11 bases between them. The CDR3 nucleotides are TGTGCCAGCCGACCGCGCCTCTCCTACAATGAGCAGTTCTTC. Translating it yields CASRPRLSYNEQFF. Drawing the rest from reference TRBV2 and TRBJ2-1, the complete variable domain is EPEVTQTPSHQVTQMGQEVILRCVPISNHLYFYWYRQILGQKVEFLVSFYNNEISEKSEIFDDQFSVERPDGSNFTLKIRSTKLEDSAMYFCASRPRLSYNEQFFGPGTRLTVL.

This clonotype came up once. The rearrangement links TRBV12-3 or TRBV12-4 to TRBJ2-7; TRBD1 aligns across 12 bases. V lost 1 base and J lost 7; bases outside the gene matches: 5. The CDR3 consists of 15 residues. CDR3 in amino acids: CASSLGGQGAGEQYF. As DNA, the CDR3 is TGTGCCAGCAGTTTAGGGGGACAGGGGGCAGGAGAGCAGTACTTC.

This clonotype came up many times. The V and J genes are TRBV14 and TRBJ1-2; D gene uncertain. This CDR3 spans 12 amino acids. Germline lookup yields CDR1 SGHDN and CDR2 FVKESK. Trimming pared 3 bases from V and 7 bases from J, leaving 9 bases between. CDR3 residues: CASSQSSGGYTF. As DNA, the CDR3 is TGTGCCAGCAGCCAGAGCAGCGGTGGCTACACCTTC. The variable domain in full, with the rest retrieved from reference TRBV14 and TRBJ1-2, is EAGVTQFPSHSVIEKGQTVTLRCDPISGHDNLYWYRRVMGKEIKFLLHFVKESKQDESGMPNNRFLAERTGGTYSTLKVQPAELEDSGVYFCASSQSSGGYTFGSGTRLTVV.

This clonotype occurred a few times. The chain couples TRBV6-1 to TRBJ2-1; D possibly uses TRBD1 or TRBD2 (6 bases each). The CDR3 spans 15 residues. V lost 5 bases to trimming and J lost 5 bases, with 16 bases between them. CDR1 is MNHNS, CDR2 SASEGT, per germline. In nucleotides, the CDR3 is TGTGCCAGCAGTACTCGGGGGCGGAAAGACAATGAGCAGTTCTTC. Translation: CASSTRGRKDNEQFF.

The chain couples TRBV29-1 to TRBJ2-7, with D unclear. This CDR3 contains 12 residues. The ends were cut back, 7 bases at V and 2 bases at J, with 12 bases in the middle. Germline assignment: CDR1 SQVTM and CDR2 ANQGSEA. CDR3 DNA: TGCAGCGCTGCGACGGGCACCTACGAGCAGTACTTC. This sequence encodes CSAATGTYEQYF.

On this clonotype itself: A much larger clone sits a single nucleotide away, making a read error possible. This chain links TRBV21-1 with TRBJ1-5. TRBV21-1 constitutes a pseudogene. The CDR3 runs to 14 residues. CDR3 protein: CASSFEVSNQPQHF. The CDR3 DNA sequence: TGTGCCAGCAGCTTCGAAGTCAGCAATCAGCCCCAGCATTTT.

This clonotype was seen a handful of times. The chain has TRBV4-2 and TRBJ2-3; 9 positions agree with TRBD1. The CDR3 has 16 residues. The junction had 4 bases not matched to a gene; V was cut back by 0 bases and J by 3 bases. The V gene's germline CDR1 is LGHNA and CDR2 YNFKEQ. CDR3 sequence (DNA): TGTGCCAGCAGCCAAGAAGCGGGACAGGGAACAGATACGCAGTATTTT. This translates into CASSQEAGQGTDTQYF.

This clonotype was observed many times. The chain is built from TRBV30 and TRBJ1-1; the D gene is possibly TRBD1 (5 bases). Germline V gene data show CDR1 as GTSNPN and CDR2 as SVGIG (reference sequence). V dropped 4 bases and J dropped 7 bases, with 13 bases sitting between them. The CDR3 runs to 12 residues. CDR3 nucleotides: TGTGCCTGGACCACAGGCTTTTATGAAGCTTTCTTT. Translation gives CAWTTGFYEAFF.

The DNA of the CDR3 is TGTGCCAGCAGTTTGTCCGGGATTGGCTATGGCTACACCTTC. Amino acids: CASSLSGIGYGYTF. The chain links TRBV12-3 or TRBV12-4 to TRBJ1-2; no clear D gene. CDR3 length: 14 residues. V shed 3 bases and J shed 4 bases, with 12 bases lying between them.

The sample holds many counts of this clonotype. The chain has TRBV2 and TRBJ2-2; 12 nucleotides agree with TRBD2. After removal of 3 bases from V and 3 bases from J, the junction contained 8 bases not matched to a gene. The CDR3 spans 18 residues. Germline V gene sequence: CDR1 SNHLY, CDR2 FYNNEI. The CDR3 DNA reads TGTGCCAGCAGTGATCTACTAGCGGGAGGAGGGGACACCGGGGAGCTGTTTTTT. Protein sequence: CASSDLLAGGGDTGELFF. Complete variable domain (other parts from reference TRBV2 and TRBJ2-2): EPEVTQTPSHQVTQMGQEVILRCVPISNHLYFYWYRQILGQKVEFLVSFYNNEISEKSEIFDDQFSVERPDGSNFTLKIRSTKLEDSAMYFCASSDLLAGGGDTGELFFGEGSRLTVL.